The 26 T cell receptor beta chains below were found in one sample sequenced in a study of OX40 agonist ivuxolimab in advanced cancers. This table comes from immunoSEQ multiplex PCR, and its TCRdb copy is limited to in-frame clones, with some not included. The sample lists about 11,000 clones, around nine tenths occurring once. Sequencing used CD4+ or CD8+ T cells sorted from blood, obtained in a trial of the OX40 agonist ivuxolimab. These receptors were collected from an adult with an advanced solid tumor such as melanoma, head and neck, liver or kidney cancer.

V and J are TRBV27 and TRBJ2-2, with 14 bases identical to TRBD2. The CDR3 contains 15 residues. Germline assignment: CDR1 MNHEY and CDR2 SMNVEV (reference sequence). With V trimmed by 6 bases and J by 9 bases, 6 bases remained unmatched. CDR3 protein: CASSPGTSGSRELFF. CDR3 sequence (DNA): TGTGCCAGCAGCCCCGGGACTAGCGGGAGCCGGGAGCTGTTTTTT.

This chain links TRBV19 with TRBJ1-1; D unresolved. This CDR3 contains 11 residues. The germline V and J ends were trimmed by 6 bases and 3 bases, with 5 bases remaining between them. CDR1 is LNHDA, CDR2 SQIVND, per germline (reference sequence). This chain's CDR3 is CASRTYTEAFF. The CDR3 coding sequence is TGTGCCAGTAGGACTTACACTGAAGCTTTCTTT.

The V gene is TRBV28, the J gene TRBJ2-2; D gene unclear. V was pared by 3 bases and J by 1 base, with 9 bases between. This CDR3 comprises 15 residues. Germline V lookup: CDR1 MDHEN, CDR2 SYDVKM. This CDR3 reads CASSLVGRNTGELFF. The CDR3 coding sequence is TGTGCCAGCAGTTTGGTGGGAAGGAACACCGGGGAGCTGTTTTTT. The full variable domain, completed using reference TRBV28 and TRBJ2-2, is DVKVTQSSRYLVKRTGEKVFLECVQDMDHENMFWYRQDPGLGLRLIYFSYDVKMKEKGDIPEGYSVSREKKERFSLILESASTNQTSMYLCASSLVGRNTGELFFGEGSRLTVL.

The chain is built from TRBV9 and TRBJ2-7; 8 nucleotides agree with TRBD2. The CDR3 covers 15 residues. The V and J ends lost 3 bases and 4 bases, in that order; junction bases with no gene match: 9. Germline V gives CDR1 SGDLS, CDR2 YYNGEE. CDR3 sequence reads: CASSAGAGGGYEQYF. In DNA form, the CDR3 reads TGTGCCAGCAGCGCAGGAGCCGGGGGGGGTTACGAGCAGTACTTC.

The count of this clone is one. V gene TRBV27 combines with J gene TRBJ1-1, with D uncertain. The V gene lost 4 bases and the J gene lost 3 bases, with 9 bases spanning the gap. Germline V gene sequence: CDR1 MNHEY, CDR2 SMNVEV (reference sequence). This CDR3 region has 13 residues. The CDR3 spells CASSYLSDTEAFF. CDR3 in DNA: TGTGCCAGCAGTTATCTTTCGGACACTGAAGCTTTCTTT.

The chain joins TRBV10-3 to TRBJ2-7; 8 bases fit TRBD1. This CDR3 comprises 14 residues. In germline, CDR1 is ENHRY, CDR2 SYGVKD. V gave up 4 bases and J gave up 2 bases; unmatched junction bases: 4. DNA for the CDR3: TGTGCCATCAGTGGGGGGGACAGGCCCTACGAGCAGTACTTC. This sequence encodes CAISGGDRPYEQYF.

This clone was seen a few times. V and J are TRBV5-4 and TRBJ1-5; possible D gene TRBD1, 5 bases. The V gene lost 4 bases and the J gene lost 4 bases, with 9 bases spanning the gap. Germline V CDR1 and CDR2: SGHNT, YYREEE (reference sequence). The CDR3 is made up of 13 amino acids. CDR3 sequence (DNA): TGTGCCAGCAGCCGGGACGGGAATCAGCCCCAGCATTTT. It codes for CASSRDGNQPQHF.

The chain couples TRBV4-1 to TRBJ2-7; D is unclear. The CDR3 spans 14 residues. Germline assignment: CDR1 MGHRA and CDR2 YSYEKL. Trimming cost V 2 bases and J 0 bases, with 8 bases left between them. The CDR3: CASSQHKSSYEQYF. CDR3 DNA sequence: TGCGCCAGCAGCCAACACAAGAGCTCCTACGAGCAGTACTTC.

The chain links TRBV15 to TRBJ1-2; 8 positions match TRBD1. The V segment lost 4 bases and the J segment 8 bases; nucleotides outside the gene matches: 12. The CDR3 loop spans 15 amino acids. Germline CDR1 reads LNHNV; CDR2 reads YYDKDF (reference sequence). DNA for the CDR3: TGTGCCACCAGCACCTCCAGGACAGGGTACGAAGGCTACACCTTC. Translation: CATSTSRTGYEGYTF.

This clone was picked up one time. This sequence joins TRBV6-5 and TRBJ2-3; 9 bases fit TRBD2. CDR3 size: 16 residues. V was pared by 0 bases and J by 5 bases, with 6 bases of the junction left unmatched. Germline CDR1 is MNHEY and CDR2 is SVGAGI. The CDR3 protein is CASSYSAGGPGDTQYF. CDR3 in DNA: TGTGCCAGCAGTTACTCGGCGGGAGGGCCTGGAGATACGCAGTATTTT.

The chain is built from TRBV5-4 and TRBJ2-3; 13 bases are a match to TRBD2. The V gene's germline CDR1 is SGHNT and CDR2 YYREEE (reference sequence). Trimming removed 4 bases from V and 2 bases from J; junction bases left unmatched: 7. The CDR3 contains 17 residues. The CDR3 is CASSQDGTSGITDTQYF. CDR3 DNA: TGTGCCAGCAGCCAAGACGGGACTAGCGGGATCACAGATACGCAGTATTTT.

This chain uses TRBV4-1 with TRBJ2-1; 7 bases are shared with TRBD2. The CDR3 runs to 16 residues. CDR1 is MGHRA, CDR2 YSYEKL, per germline. V dropped 4 bases and J dropped 0; count of bases not matched to a gene: 6. CDR3 loop: CASSPEGRGSYNEQFF. DNA of the CDR3: TGCGCCAGCAGCCCGGAGGGGAGGGGCTCCTACAATGAGCAGTTCTTC.

The rearrangement links TRBV5-1 to TRBJ2-7, with TRBD2 matching over 10 bases. V trimming: 0 bases; J trimming: 4 bases; junction bases outside the gene matches: 1. The CDR3 runs to 14 residues. The germline CDR1 and CDR2 sequences are SGHRS and YFSETQ. CDR3 sequence reads: CASSLGTSGYEQYF. The CDR3 nucleotides are TGCGCCAGCAGCTTGGGGACTAGCGGTTACGAGCAGTACTTC.

V usage is TRBV30 and J usage is TRBJ1-2; 8 bases fit TRBD1. Germline V gene data show CDR1 as GTSNPN and CDR2 as SVGIG (reference sequence). The ends lost 4 bases at V and 6 bases at J; junction bases unmatched: 10. CDR3 length equals 14 residues. DNA for the CDR3: TGTGCCTGGACCCGGACAGGGTTAGACGATGGCTACACCTTC. It encodes CAWTRTGLDDGYTF.

This sequence joins TRBV7-3 and TRBJ1-1; 8 bases align to TRBD1. The CDR3 has 14 amino acids. Looked up from germline, CDR1 is SGHTA and CDR2 is FQGTGA. V lost 5 bases and J lost 4; bases outside the gene matches: 6. CDR3 coding DNA: TGTGCCAGCAGCGCGGACAGGGTGGGCACTGAAGCTTTCTTT. Amino acid sequence: CASSADRVGTEAFF.

The chain recombines TRBV5-1 with TRBJ2-7; TRBD1 matches 8 bases. Germline values: CDR1 SGHRS, CDR2 YFSETQ. V gave up 7 bases and J gave up 4 bases; unmatched junction bases: 7. The CDR3 is made up of 13 amino acids. The CDR3 sequence is CASRPTGVYEQYF. In nucleotides, the CDR3 is TGCGCCAGCCGCCCGACAGGGGTGTACGAGCAGTACTTC.

The chain carries TRBV11-2 and TRBJ2-7; D is perhaps TRBD1 or TRBD2 (5 bases each). CDR1 is SGHAT, CDR2 FQNNGV, per germline. V lost 5 bases and J lost 5, with 13 bases in between. This CDR3 region has 13 residues. Here the CDR3 DNA reads TGTGCCAGCAGCAGCCTGAGGGGAAACGAGCAGTACTTC. Amino acid sequence: CASSSLRGNEQYF.

The rearrangement links TRBV6-4 to TRBJ2-2, with D perhaps matching TRBD1 (6 bases). Germline V gene data show CDR1 as MRHNA and CDR2 as SNTAGT. The CDR3 contains 14 residues. Trimming removed 7 bases at V and 3 bases at J, with 12 bases between. CDR3 sequence reads: CASKTGSDTGELFF. CDR3 DNA: TGTGCCAGCAAGACAGGCTCGGACACCGGGGAGCTGTTTTTT.

The chain recombines TRBV9 with TRBJ2-5; TRBD1 is a possible D gene (6 bases). V lost 4 bases and J lost 4, with 14 bases in between. This CDR3 has 14 amino acids. CDR1 is SGDLS and CDR2 is YYNGEE in the germline V gene. This CDR3 reads CASSPPDRSETQYF. DNA of the CDR3: TGTGCCAGCAGCCCACCGGACAGATCAGAGACCCAGTACTTC.

The chain combines TRBV25-1 with TRBJ2-7; 7 positions match TRBD1. The CDR3 contains 13 residues. Germline-derived CDR1 and CDR2 are MGHDK and SYGVNS. V shed 4 bases and J 2 bases; nucleotides not matched to a gene: 2. The CDR3 bases are TGTGCCAGCAGTGCAGGACAGGCCTACGAGCAGTACTTC. Its translation: CASSAGQAYEQYF.

The rearrangement uses TRBV4-1 and TRBJ2-3; possible D gene TRBD1, 6 bases. This CDR3 is built from 15 residues. Looked up from germline, CDR1 is MGHRA and CDR2 is YSYEKL. V dropped 0 bases and J dropped 2 bases, with 9 bases sitting between them. CDR3 nucleotide sequence: TGCGCCAGCAGCCAAGAACAGGGTACCACAGATACGCAGTATTTT. Protein: CASSQEQGTTDTQYF.

This sequence joins TRBV2 and TRBJ2-3; D unresolved. V was cut by 6 bases and J by 6 bases, with 10 bases left in between. The germline gives CDR1 SNHLY, CDR2 FYNNEI. There are 12 residues in the CDR3. In DNA form, the CDR3 reads TGTGCCAGCAGCCTTCTCCCCGATACGCAGTATTTT. This encodes CASSLLPDTQYF.

This clone occurred once. The V and J genes are TRBV27 and TRBJ1-5, with TRBD1 identical over 7 bases. CDR3 length: 15 residues. V was clipped by 5 bases and J by 6 bases; unmatched bases: 10. The germline V gene has CDR1 MNHEY and CDR2 SMNVEV (reference sequence). CDR3 region: CASSLLTGYGQPQHF. CDR3 nucleotide sequence: TGTGCCAGCAGTCTTCTGACAGGGTACGGTCAGCCCCAGCATTTT.

The CDR3 spells CASSFYDSNTEAFF. CDR3 DNA: TGTGCCAGCAGCTTCTATGACAGCAACACTGAAGCTTTCTTT. The rearrangement uses TRBV11-2 and TRBJ1-1; tentatively, D is TRBD1 (5 bases). The CDR3 consists of 14 residues. The germline CDR1 and CDR2 sequences are SGHAT and FQNNGV. The V end lost 3 bases, the J end lost 2 bases, and 10 bases lay between the germline ends. Together with reference TRBV11-2 and TRBJ1-1, the CDR3 gives the full variable domain: EAGVAQSPRYKIIEKRQSVAFWCNPISGHATLYWYQQILGQGPKLLIQFQNNGVVDDSQLPKDRFSAERLKGVDSTLKIQPAKLEDSAVYLCASSFYDSNTEAFFGQGTRLTVV.

This chain joins TRBV9 and TRBJ2-7; D gene uncertain. Germline CDR1 reads SGDLS; CDR2 reads YYNGEE. Trimming took off 7 bases at V and 12 bases at J, with 8 bases between the two ends. The CDR3 has 8 amino acids. The CDR3 protein is CASESTYF. CDR3 nucleotides: TGTGCCAGCGAAAGTACGTACTTC.

The rearrangement uses TRBV6-5 and TRBJ2-1; TRBD1 is a possible D gene (6 bases). Trimming took off 5 bases at V and 4 bases at J, with 9 bases between the two ends. Germline lookup yields CDR1 MNHEY and CDR2 SVGAGI. The length of the CDR3 is 13 residues. CDR3 loop: CASSLDRYNEQFF. In DNA form, the CDR3 reads TGTGCCAGCAGTCTGGACAGATACAATGAGCAGTTCTTC.